This TCR beta chain came from a study of early T cells in non-severe SARS-CoV-2 infection. Study-wide context: Sequencing input comprised bulk RNA from unsorted whole blood; chain pairing was not available.

Germline CDR1 SGHDN, CDR2 FVKESK. There are 11 residues in the CDR3. Between the trimmed V and J ends, which lost 1 base and 4 bases, there was a span of 0 bases. To note about this clonotype: The antigen remains unidentified.

The study, taken as a whole, reports: Missing private and CD4 specificities, VDJdb matching favored anti-spike CD8 responses.

Individual cDNA molecules were tagged with unique molecular identifiers. TCRdb reanalysed the 5' RACE reads using MiXCR and keeps one entry per CDR3 protein. The table includes more than 80,000 distinct CDR3 sequences, approximately 11% detected once. This TCR was recovered from an adult who was a healthcare worker with PCR-confirmed SARS-CoV-2 infection or an uninfected control (not recorded which). The V and J genes are TRBV14 and TRBJ2-3; D gene unclear. The sequencing sample was made of whole blood. CDR3 sequence: CASSQADTQYF. CDR3 DNA: TGTGCCAGCAGCCAAGCAGATACGCAGTATTTT.